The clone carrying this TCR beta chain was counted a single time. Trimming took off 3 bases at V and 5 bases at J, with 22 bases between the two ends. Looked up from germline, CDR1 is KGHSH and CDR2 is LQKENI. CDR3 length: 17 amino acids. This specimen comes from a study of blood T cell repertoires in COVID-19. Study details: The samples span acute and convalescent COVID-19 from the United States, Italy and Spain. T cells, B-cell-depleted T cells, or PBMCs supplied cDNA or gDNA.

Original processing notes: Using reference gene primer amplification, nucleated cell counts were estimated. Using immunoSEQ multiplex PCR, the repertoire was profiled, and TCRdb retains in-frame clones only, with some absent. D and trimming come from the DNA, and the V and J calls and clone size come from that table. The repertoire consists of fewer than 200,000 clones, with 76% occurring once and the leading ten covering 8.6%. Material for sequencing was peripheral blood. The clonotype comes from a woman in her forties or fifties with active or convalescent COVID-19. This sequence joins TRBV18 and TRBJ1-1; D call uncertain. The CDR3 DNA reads TGTGCCAGCTCACCCCGAACGGTGGAGAGGGTAGGGACTGAAGCTTTCTTT. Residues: CASSPRTVERVGTEAFF.